One and the same sample provided the 3 T cell receptor beta chains below, sequenced in a study of shared clonotypes between healthy human individuals. Measured with immunoSEQ multiplex PCR; TCRdb has only the in-frame clones, and not every one. Of roughly 2.2 million clones in the sample, 85% to 95% are singletons; the top ten hold 0.39%. Specimen: naive CD4+ T cells from PBMCs. Sample subset: CD45RA+ positively selected. The origin of the receptors is a man aged 18 to 30 in good health. Some clones in this sample may be carry-over from other donors' samples.

Points on this clone: Other DNA sequences in the same sample also yield this CDR3. V and J are TRBV20-1 and TRBJ2-7; the D is unclear. The CDR3 has 11 amino acids. CDR1 and CDR2 (germline): DFQATT, SNEGSKA (reference sequence). The V and J ends lost 1 base and 4 bases respectively, with 5 bases between them. The CDR3 sequence: CSARVEYEQYF. CDR3 in DNA: TGCAGTGCTAGAGTAGAGTACGAGCAGTACTTC.

The genes are TRBV29-1 and TRBJ1-2; 11 bases match TRBD1. Trimming cost V 6 bases and J 0 bases; bases outside gene matches: 12. The CDR3 length is 17 residues. CDR1 is SQVTM, CDR2 ANQGSEA, per germline. This CDR3 is CSVWTGGRDLANYGYTF. The CDR3 region has the DNA TGCAGCGTATGGACAGGGGGCCGCGACTTAGCTAACTATGGCTACACCTTC.

The V and J genes are TRBV6-5 and TRBJ2-1, with D perhaps TRBD1 (5 bases). Trimming took off 5 bases at V and 8 bases at J, with 13 bases between the two ends. Germline CDR1 is MNHEY and CDR2 is SVGAGI. The CDR3 contains 13 residues. As DNA, the CDR3 is TGTGCCAGCAGTCTCAGGGTCGTAGATGAGCAGTTCTTC. This gives the protein CASSLRVVDEQFF.